This TCR beta chain comes out of a study of regulatory T cells in long-lasting Graves disease. Study-wide points: Examination was confined to peripheral blood, excluding thyroid tissue. Those with persistent Graves' had less TCR diversity than newly diagnosed patients. Newly diagnosed disease favored TRBV20-1 and TRBJ2-1 over persistent disease.

Time point indicated: persistent/refractory GD, antithyroid drugs over 5 years with positive TRAb. The TCR library was prepared using RNA isolated from PBMCs. The V and J ends lost 5 bases and 4 bases, in that order; junction bases with no gene match: 7. Germline V gene data show CDR1 as SQVTM and CDR2 as ANQGSEA. The CDR3 is 14 residues long. This clonotype was counted between two and nine times. The antigen is not known. To make TCR beta libraries, researchers used iRepertoire HTBI primers and Arm-PCR of CDR3 regions. Each CDR3 protein gets one entry after TCRdb re-called the multiplex PCR reads with MiXCR. The table includes about 300,000 distinct CDR3 sequences, roughly 21% detected once.

The TCR was taken from a female donor with Graves disease. The chain employs TRBV29-1 and TRBJ2-5; 10 bases are shared with TRBD1. The sequencing here drew on peripheral blood mononuclear cells (PBMCs), taken when the disease was refractory, from a patient treated with antithyroid drugs. CDR3 protein: CSVSLTGGGETQYF. CDR3 nucleotide sequence: TGCAGCGTTTCCCTGACAGGGGGCGGAGAGACCCAGTACTTC. Variable domain in full (rest from reference TRBV29-1 and TRBJ2-5): SAVISQKPSRDICQRGTSLTIQCQVDSQVTMMFWYRQQPGQSLTLIATANQGSEATYESGFVIDKFPISRPNLTFSTLTVSNMSPEDSSIYLCSVSLTGGGETQYFGPGTRLLVL.